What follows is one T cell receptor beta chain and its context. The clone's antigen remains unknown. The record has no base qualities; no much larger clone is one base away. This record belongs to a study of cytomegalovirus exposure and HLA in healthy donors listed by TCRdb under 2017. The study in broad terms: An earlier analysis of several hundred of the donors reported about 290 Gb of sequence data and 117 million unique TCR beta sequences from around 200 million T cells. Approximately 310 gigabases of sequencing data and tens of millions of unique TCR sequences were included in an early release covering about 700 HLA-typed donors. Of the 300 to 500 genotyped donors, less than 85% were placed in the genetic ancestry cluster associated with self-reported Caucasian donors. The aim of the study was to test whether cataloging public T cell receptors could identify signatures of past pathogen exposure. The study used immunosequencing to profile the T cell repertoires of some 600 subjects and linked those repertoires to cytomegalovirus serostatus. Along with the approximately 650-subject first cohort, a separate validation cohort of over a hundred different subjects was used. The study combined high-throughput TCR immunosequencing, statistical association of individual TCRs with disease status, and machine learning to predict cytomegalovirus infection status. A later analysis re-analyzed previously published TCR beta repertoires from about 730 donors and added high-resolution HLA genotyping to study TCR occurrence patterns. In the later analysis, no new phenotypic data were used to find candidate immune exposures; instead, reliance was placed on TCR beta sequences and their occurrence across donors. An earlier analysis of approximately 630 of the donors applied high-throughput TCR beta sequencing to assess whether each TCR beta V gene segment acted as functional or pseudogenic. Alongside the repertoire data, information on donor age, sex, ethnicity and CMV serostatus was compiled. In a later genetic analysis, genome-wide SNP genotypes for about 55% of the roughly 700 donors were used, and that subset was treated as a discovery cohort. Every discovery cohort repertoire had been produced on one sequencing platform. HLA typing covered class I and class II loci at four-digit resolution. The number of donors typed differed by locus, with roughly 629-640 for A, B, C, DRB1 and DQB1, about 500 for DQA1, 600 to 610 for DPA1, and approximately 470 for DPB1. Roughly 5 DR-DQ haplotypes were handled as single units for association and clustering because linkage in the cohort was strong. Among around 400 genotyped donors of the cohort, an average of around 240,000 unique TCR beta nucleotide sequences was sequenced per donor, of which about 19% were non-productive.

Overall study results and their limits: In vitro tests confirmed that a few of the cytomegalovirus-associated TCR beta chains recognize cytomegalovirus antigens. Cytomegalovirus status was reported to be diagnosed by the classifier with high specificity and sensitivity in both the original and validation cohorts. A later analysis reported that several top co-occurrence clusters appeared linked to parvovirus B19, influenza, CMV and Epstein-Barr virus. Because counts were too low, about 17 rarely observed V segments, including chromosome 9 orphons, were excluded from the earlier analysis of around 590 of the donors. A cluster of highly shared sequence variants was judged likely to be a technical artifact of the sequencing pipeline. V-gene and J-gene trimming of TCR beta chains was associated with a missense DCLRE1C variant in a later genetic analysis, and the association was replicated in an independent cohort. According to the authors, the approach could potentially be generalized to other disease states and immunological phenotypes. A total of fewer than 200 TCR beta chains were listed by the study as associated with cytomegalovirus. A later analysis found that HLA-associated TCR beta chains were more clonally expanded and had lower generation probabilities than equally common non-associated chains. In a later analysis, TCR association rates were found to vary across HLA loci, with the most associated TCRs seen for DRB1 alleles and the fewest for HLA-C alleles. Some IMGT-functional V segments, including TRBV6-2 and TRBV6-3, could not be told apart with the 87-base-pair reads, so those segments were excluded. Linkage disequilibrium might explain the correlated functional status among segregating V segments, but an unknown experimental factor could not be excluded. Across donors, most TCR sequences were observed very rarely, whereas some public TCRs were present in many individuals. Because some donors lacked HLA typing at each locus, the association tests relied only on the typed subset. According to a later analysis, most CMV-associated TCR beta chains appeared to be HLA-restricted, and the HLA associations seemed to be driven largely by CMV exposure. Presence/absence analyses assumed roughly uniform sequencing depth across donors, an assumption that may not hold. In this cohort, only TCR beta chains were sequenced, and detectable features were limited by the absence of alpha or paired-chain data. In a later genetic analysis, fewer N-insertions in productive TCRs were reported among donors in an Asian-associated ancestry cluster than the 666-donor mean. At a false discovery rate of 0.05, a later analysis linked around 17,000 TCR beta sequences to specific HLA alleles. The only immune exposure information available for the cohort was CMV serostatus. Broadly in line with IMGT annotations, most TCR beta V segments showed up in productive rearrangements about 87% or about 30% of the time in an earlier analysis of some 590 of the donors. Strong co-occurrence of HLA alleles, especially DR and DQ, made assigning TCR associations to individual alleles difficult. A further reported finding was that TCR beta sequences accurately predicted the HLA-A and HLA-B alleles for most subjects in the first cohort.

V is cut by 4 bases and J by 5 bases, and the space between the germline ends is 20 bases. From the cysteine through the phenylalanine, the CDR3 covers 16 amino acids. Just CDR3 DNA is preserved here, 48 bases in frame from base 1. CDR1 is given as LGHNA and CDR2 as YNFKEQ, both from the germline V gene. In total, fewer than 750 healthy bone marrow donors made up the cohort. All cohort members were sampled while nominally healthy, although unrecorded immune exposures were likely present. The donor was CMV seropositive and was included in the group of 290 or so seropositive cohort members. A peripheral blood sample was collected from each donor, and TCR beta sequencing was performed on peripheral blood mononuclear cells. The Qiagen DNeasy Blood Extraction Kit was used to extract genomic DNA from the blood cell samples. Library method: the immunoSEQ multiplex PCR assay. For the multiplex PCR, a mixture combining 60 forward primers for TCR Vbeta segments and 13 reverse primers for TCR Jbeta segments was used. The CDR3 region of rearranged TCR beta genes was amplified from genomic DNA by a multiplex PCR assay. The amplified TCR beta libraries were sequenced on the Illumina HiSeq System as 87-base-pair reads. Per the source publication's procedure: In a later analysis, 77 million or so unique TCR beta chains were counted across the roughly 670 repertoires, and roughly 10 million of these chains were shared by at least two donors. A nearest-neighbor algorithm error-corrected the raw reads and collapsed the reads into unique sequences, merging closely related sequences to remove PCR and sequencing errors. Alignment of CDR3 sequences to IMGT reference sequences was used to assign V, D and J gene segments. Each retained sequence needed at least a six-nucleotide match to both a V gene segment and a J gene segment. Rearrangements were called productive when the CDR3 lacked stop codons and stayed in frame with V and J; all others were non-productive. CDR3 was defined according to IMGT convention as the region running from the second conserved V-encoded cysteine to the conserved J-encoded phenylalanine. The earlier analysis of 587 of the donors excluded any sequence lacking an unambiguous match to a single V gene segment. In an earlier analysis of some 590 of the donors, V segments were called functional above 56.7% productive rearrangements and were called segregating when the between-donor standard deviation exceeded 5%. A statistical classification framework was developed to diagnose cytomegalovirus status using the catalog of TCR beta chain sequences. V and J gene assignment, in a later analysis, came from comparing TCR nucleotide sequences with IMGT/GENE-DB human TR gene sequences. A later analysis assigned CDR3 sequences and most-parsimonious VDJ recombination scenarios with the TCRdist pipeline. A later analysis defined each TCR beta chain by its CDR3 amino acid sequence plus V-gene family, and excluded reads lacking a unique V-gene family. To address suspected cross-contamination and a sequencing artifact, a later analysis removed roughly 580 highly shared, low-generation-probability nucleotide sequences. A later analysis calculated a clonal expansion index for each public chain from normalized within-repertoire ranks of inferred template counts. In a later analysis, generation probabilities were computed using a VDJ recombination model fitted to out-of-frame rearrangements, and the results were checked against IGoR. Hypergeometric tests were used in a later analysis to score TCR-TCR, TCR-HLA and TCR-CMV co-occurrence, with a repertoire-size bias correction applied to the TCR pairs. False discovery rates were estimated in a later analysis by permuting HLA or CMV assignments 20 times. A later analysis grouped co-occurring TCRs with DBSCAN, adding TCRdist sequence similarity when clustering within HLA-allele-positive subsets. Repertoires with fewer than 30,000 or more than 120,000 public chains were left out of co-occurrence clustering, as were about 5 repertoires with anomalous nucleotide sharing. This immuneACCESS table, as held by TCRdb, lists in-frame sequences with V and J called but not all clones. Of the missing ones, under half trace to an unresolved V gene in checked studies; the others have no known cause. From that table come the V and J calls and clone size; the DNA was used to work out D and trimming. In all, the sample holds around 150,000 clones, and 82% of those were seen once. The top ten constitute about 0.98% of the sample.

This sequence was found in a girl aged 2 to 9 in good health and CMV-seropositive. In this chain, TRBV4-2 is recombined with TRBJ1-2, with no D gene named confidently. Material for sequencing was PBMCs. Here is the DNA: TGTGCCAGCAGCCCTTTCGGACTCTTCTTCGGATATGGCTACACCTTC. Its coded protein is CASSPFGLFFGYGYTF.